The rows below give T cell receptor beta chains drawn from one sample of a study of T cell changes during pregnancy in multiple sclerosis. Here immunoSEQ multiplex PCR was the method, and the copy in TCRdb shows in-frame clones only, minus some. The sample has tens of thousands of clones, about nine tenths seen once. The starting material was peripheral blood, obtained in the first trimester of pregnancy. These receptors all come from a female donor in good health, enrolled as a control in a pregnancy study. Both conserved end residues are part of each CDR3. The D gene is left open where the match is weak. Where a row states a size, it is once, few, many or the class of an expanded clone; other rows omit it.

cdr3_length clone_size j_call d_call v_call cdr3_nt cdr3_aa
13 NA TRBJ2-2 NA TRBV5-4 TGTGCCAGCAGCTTGACAGGGTCCGGGGAGCTGTTTTTT CASSLTGSGELFF
15 NA TRBJ1-4 TRBD1 TRBV9 TGTGCCAGCAGCGTAGCCGGGACAGCTAATGAAAAACTGTTTTTT CASSVAGTANEKLFF
11 NA TRBJ2-1 NA TRBV4-2 TGTGCCGCTATGGGGGGGGCTGAGCAGTTCTTC CAAMGGAEQFF
15 NA TRBJ2-3 NA TRBV11-3 TGTGCCAGCAGCTTAGATGCCAGGGTCACAGATACGCAGTATTTT CASSLDARVTDTQYF
16 once TRBJ2-2 TRBD1 TRBV6-5 TGTGCCAGCAGTTACTCGGCAGGGGGCCTCCCCGGGGAGCTGTTTTTT CASSYSAGGLPGELFF
14 NA TRBJ2-7 TRBD1 TRBV25-1 TGTGCCAGCAAGCGTGGGACAGGCACCTACGAGCAGTACTTC CASKRGTGTYEQYF
12 NA TRBJ1-1 NA TRBV5-5 TGTGCCAGCAGCTTGGAAAGGACAGAGGCTTTCTTT CASSLERTEAFF
15 NA TRBJ2-7 NA TRBV6-5 TGTGCCAGCAGTTACTCGGGCAGGGGAGGGTGGGAGCAGTACTTC CASSYSGRGGWEQYF
13 NA TRBJ2-7 NA TRBV4-3 TGCGCCAGCAGCCATCCCCTCTCCTACGAGCAGTACTTC CASSHPLSYEQYF
16 NA TRBJ2-2 TRBD1 TRBV27 TGTGCCAGCAGTTTAGTACGGACAGGGGGTCCCGGGGAGCTGTTTTTT CASSLVRTGGPGELFF
17 NA TRBJ2-3 NA TRBV7-9 TGTGCCAGCAGCTTAGCGCTCGGTGGACACGACACAGATACGCAGTATTTT CASSLALGGHDTDTQYF
15 NA TRBJ1-5 NA TRBV10-2 TGCGCCAGCACCGAGAGCCCAGGGTCGGTTCAGCCCCAGCATTTT CASTESPGSVQPQHF
15 NA TRBJ1-4 NA TRBV4-3 TGCGCCAGCAGCCAAGGGGAAGCGGTAGCAGAAAAACTGTTTTTT CASSQGEAVAEKLFF
15 once TRBJ2-6 NA TRBV29-1 TGCAGCGTCACTAAACTTGGAACTGGGGCCAACGTCCTGACTTTC CSVTKLGTGANVLTF
14 NA TRBJ1-6 NA TRBV5-6 TGTGCCAGCAGGATGACAGGAGGCAATTCACCCCTCCACTTT CASRMTGGNSPLHF
13 NA TRBJ1-1 NA TRBV27 TGTGCCAGCAGCGCCGCGGGGAGATTCGGGGCTTTCTTT CASSAAGRFGAFF
15 once TRBJ2-3 TRBD2 TRBV5-1 TGCGCCAGCAGCTTGGCTAGCGGGGGAACAGATACGCAGTATTTT CASSLASGGTDTQYF
14 NA TRBJ1-2 NA TRBV2 TGTGCCAGCAGTGGGAGTTGGGGAGGCTATGGCTACACCTTC CASSGSWGGYGYTF
15 NA TRBJ1-4 NA TRBV28 TGTGCCAGCAGTTTATTAGCGGGAAATAATGAAAAACTGTTTTTT CASSLLAGNNEKLFF
14 once TRBJ2-1 TRBD1 TRBV11-2 TGTGCCAGCAGCTTGGGACAGGGGGATAATGAGCAGTTCTTC CASSLGQGDNEQFF
16 NA TRBJ2-1 NA TRBV14 TGTGCCAGCAGCCAACACCGGGACTTTCCCAGGGATGAGCAGTTCTTC CASSQHRDFPRDEQFF
14 NA TRBJ1-5 NA TRBV7-2 TGTGCCAGCAGCTCCCAGGGTTACAATCAGCCCCAGCATTTT CASSSQGYNQPQHF